The 10 T cell receptor beta chains below come from one sample, sequenced in a study of blood T cell repertoires in COVID-19. Here immunoSEQ multiplex PCR was the method, and the copy in TCRdb shows in-frame clones only, minus some. The sample contains about 320,000 clones, 90% of which appear only once. Sequencing used PBMCs or T cells enriched from blood (not recorded which). Every receptor here comes from a woman younger than 45 who had been exposed to COVID-19.

The chain links TRBV4-1 to TRBJ2-2; 7 bases match TRBD1. CDR1 and CDR2 (germline): MGHRA, YSYEKL. V shed 4 bases and J 2 bases; nucleotides not matched to a gene: 7. The length of the CDR3 is 16 residues. The CDR3 DNA follows: TGCGCCAGCAGCCCGACCAACAGGGGTAACACCGGGGAGCTGTTTTTT. This sequence encodes CASSPTNRGNTGELFF.

V gene TRBV10-3 combines with J gene TRBJ1-1, with no clear D. There are 13 residues in the CDR3. Germline V gives CDR1 ENHRY, CDR2 SYGVKD. The V end lost 10 bases, the J end lost 5 bases, and 17 bases lay between the germline ends. In nucleotides, the CDR3 is TGTGCCACACGAGAGGTCGGTGAGACTGAAGCTTTCTTT. Translating it yields CATREVGETEAFF.

This clone was detected once. The chain is built from TRBV7-8 and TRBJ2-5; D not certain. Trimming took off 5 bases at V and 5 bases at J, with 24 bases between the two ends. CDR1 is SGHVS and CDR2 is FQNEAQ in the germline V gene. CDR3 length: 17 amino acids. The CDR3, as DNA: TGTGCCAGCAGCAAAGCCGGTTGGTCGGTTGTATCGGAGACCCAGTACTTC. Protein: CASSKAGWSVVSETQYF.

This chain uses TRBV10-1 with TRBJ1-4; tentatively, D is TRBD1 (6 bases). Germline assignment: CDR1 WNHNN and CDR2 SYGVQD (reference sequence). Trimming removed 5 bases at V and 4 bases at J, with 11 bases between. There are 14 residues in the CDR3. The CDR3 coding sequence is TGCGCCAGCAGTCACAGGGTTTATAATGAAAAACTGTTTTTT. As protein: CASSHRVYNEKLFF.

This chain joins TRBV15 and TRBJ1-5, with D uncertain. From germline, CDR1 is LNHNV and CDR2 YYDKDF (reference sequence). This CDR3 is built from 15 residues. V was shortened by 8 bases and J by 4 bases, with 18 bases between the two germline ends. The CDR3 coding sequence is TGTGCCACCTCAGACGACGGGGTCAATAATCAGCCCCAGCATTTT. Translation gives CATSDDGVNNQPQHF.

The rearrangement joins TRBV6-2 or TRBV6-3 to TRBJ2-1, with TRBD2 matching over 8 bases. Germline V gene lookup returns CDR1 MNHEY and CDR2 SVGEGT. The trim removed 6 bases at V and 4 bases at J, leaving 8 bases unmatched. The CDR3 contains 15 residues. This chain's CDR3 is CASSSLGLEYNEQFF. The CDR3 region has the DNA TGTGCCAGCAGCTCCCTGGGACTAGAGTACAATGAGCAGTTCTTC.

This chain joins TRBV4-3 and TRBJ1-5; the match to TRBD1 covers 8 bases. Per the germline V gene, CDR1 is LGHNA and CDR2 is YSLEER. CDR3 size: 15 residues. V shed 5 bases and J 4 bases; nucleotides not matched to a gene: 7. The DNA for the CDR3 is TGCGCCAGCAGCTTCGACAGGGGATCAAATCAGCCCCAGCATTTT. Translation gives CASSFDRGSNQPQHF.

The chain links TRBV9 to TRBJ1-1, with a weak D call TRBD1 (6 bases). The germline V gene encodes CDR1 SGDLS and CDR2 YYNGEE. The V gene lost 5 bases and the J gene lost 3 bases, with 23 bases spanning the gap. The CDR3 length is 17 residues. In DNA form, the CDR3 reads TGTGCCAGCAGTCGCACCGACAGGAACCTGCGGGACACTGAAGCTTTCTTT. Its translation: CASSRTDRNLRDTEAFF. The full variable domain, with the rest looked up from reference TRBV9 and TRBJ1-1, is DSGVTQTPKHLITATGQRVTLRCSPRSGDLSVYWYQQSLDQGLQFLIQYYNGEERAKGNILERFSAQQFPDLHSELNLSSLELGDSALYFCASSRTDRNLRDTEAFFGQGTRLTVV.

The CDR3 sequence is CATRRTVATGELFF. CDR3 sequence (DNA): TGTGCCACCAGGAGGACAGTGGCCACCGGGGAGCTGTTTTTT. V and J are TRBV24-1 and TRBJ2-2, with D maybe TRBD1 (6 bases). Germline CDR1 reads KGHDR; CDR2 reads SFDVKD. CDR3 length: 14 residues. Trimming removed 7 bases at V and 4 bases at J, with 12 bases between.

The CDR3 loop reads CASSLDRSNTGELFF. CDR3 nucleotides: TGTGCCAGCAGCCTAGACAGGTCGAACACCGGGGAGCTGTTTTTT. The chain combines TRBV7-2 with TRBJ2-2; a possible D gene is TRBD1 (6 bases). In germline, CDR1 is SGHTA, CDR2 FQGNSA. V was clipped by 5 bases and J by 0 bases, with 10 bases between them. The CDR3 runs 15 residues.